What follows are 31 T cell receptor beta chains derived from one specimen sequenced in a study of shared clonotypes between healthy human individuals. Sequenced by immunoSEQ multiplex PCR; TCRdb stores in-frame clones only, minus some. The sample consists of 2.3 million or so clones, more than 85% of them appearing once. Input material: naive CD4+ T cells from PBMCs. As to subset: CD45RA+ positively selected. The receptors here all came from a man younger than 30 in good health. Some clones in this sample may be carry-over from other donors' samples.

V is TRBV5-1 and J is TRBJ2-1, with TRBD2 as a possible D gene (6 bases). Germline assignment: CDR1 SGHRS and CDR2 YFSETQ. This CDR3 has 14 residues. Trimming shortened V by 0 bases and J by 10 bases, and 14 bases separated the two germline ends. The chain's CDR3 is CASSLAWGTGEQFF. The CDR3 DNA reads as TGCGCCAGCAGCTTGGCCTGGGGGACTGGGGAGCAGTTCTTC.

This rearrangement joins TRBV7-7 to TRBJ1-1, with TRBD1 matching 7 bases. The junction had 10 bases not matched to a gene; V was cut back by 2 bases and J by 7 bases. Per germline, CDR1 SSHAT and CDR2 FNYEAQ (reference sequence). The CDR3 is 15 amino acids. As DNA, the CDR3 is TGTGCCAGCAGCTTAATAATTGGGACAGTTCTTGAAGCTTTCTTT. It yields the protein CASSLIIGTVLEAFF.

Notes on this clone: At the DNA level, this CDR3 is encoded by other sequences in the same sample as well. The V and J genes are TRBV5-4 and TRBJ1-5, with 7 bases identical to TRBD1. The CDR3 is 13 amino acids. After removal of 0 bases from V and 7 bases from J, the junction contained 1 base not matched to a gene. Germline V gene lookup returns CDR1 SGHNT and CDR2 YYREEE (reference sequence). The CDR3 sequence: CASSLDRGQPQHF. The CDR3 DNA reads TGTGCCAGCAGCTTGGACAGGGGCCAGCCCCAGCATTTT.

The rearrangement uses TRBV7-9 and TRBJ1-5, with D unresolved. The CDR3 spans 15 residues. CDR1 and CDR2 from the germline V gene are SEHNR and FQNEAQ (reference sequence). V was shortened by 11 bases and J by 5 bases, with 22 bases between the two germline ends. The CDR3 DNA reads as TGTGCCGACGCCCTGGGTCCGACTAATGATCAGCCCCAGCATTTT. Translated: CADALGPTNDQPQHF.

The rearrangement links TRBV5-1 to TRBJ2-2; D is unclear. CDR1 and CDR2 (germline): SGHRS, YFSETQ. Trimming pared 0 bases from V and 4 bases from J, leaving 10 bases between. This CDR3 region has 15 residues. Here the CDR3 reads CASSLAEQGTGELFF. CDR3 coding DNA: TGCGCCAGCAGCTTGGCAGAGCAAGGCACCGGGGAGCTGTTTTTT.

A single count supports this clone. The sample holds other DNA sequences that translate to the same CDR3. This chain connects TRBV9 to TRBJ2-7; 9 nucleotides align to TRBD2. The CDR3 consists of 14 residues. The V and J ends lost 0 bases and 4 bases, in that order; junction bases with no gene match: 2. The germline V gene encodes CDR1 SGDLS and CDR2 YYNGEE. CDR3 loop: CASSVGLAGYEQYF. CDR3 sequence (DNA): TGTGCCAGCAGCGTAGGCCTAGCGGGATACGAGCAGTACTTC.

To note about this clone: This CDR3 is also generated by other DNA sequences in the sample. The V call is TRBV19, the J call TRBJ2-3; a weak D match, TRBD1 (6 bases). The CDR3 loop spans 13 amino acids. The V and J ends lost 5 bases and 3 bases respectively, with 9 bases between them. Germline loops: CDR1 LNHDA, CDR2 SQIVND (reference sequence). The CDR3 coding sequence is TGTGCCAGTAGTCGGCAGGGGACAGATACGCAGTATTTT. This gives the protein CASSRQGTDTQYF.

The CDR3 sequence: CASSKDRGGSNQPQHF. The CDR3 nucleotides are TGTGCCAGCAGCAAAGATCGGGGCGGAAGCAATCAGCCCCAGCATTTT. The chain links TRBV21-1 to TRBJ1-5. TRBV21-1 is termed a pseudogene. This CDR3 is built from 16 residues.

The chain joins TRBV4-3 to TRBJ1-2; D possibly corresponds to TRBD1 (6 bases). Germline CDR1 and CDR2: LGHNA and YSLEER. Deletions cut 0 bases from V and 6 bases from J, with 8 bases between. CDR3 length: 13 residues. The CDR3 DNA sequence: TGCGCCAGCAGCCAAGATCCAGGGGATGGCTACACCTTC. It yields the protein CASSQDPGDGYTF.

This chain uses TRBV7-2 with TRBJ1-2; TRBD1 matches 11 bases. This CDR3 has 16 residues. In germline, CDR1 is SGHTA, CDR2 FQGNSA. V lost 1 base and J lost 1; bases outside the gene matches: 2. In DNA form, the CDR3 reads TGTGCCAGCAGCTTAGGGACAGGGGGCCTTAACTATGGCTACACCTTC. This translates into CASSLGTGGLNYGYTF.

The chain recombines TRBV6-5 with TRBJ2-5; the match to TRBD1 covers 7 bases. This CDR3 region has 14 residues. Germline CDR1 reads MNHEY; CDR2 reads SVGAGI. V dropped 5 bases and J dropped 5; count of bases not matched to a gene: 8. This CDR3 reads CASSNDRVRETQYF. The DNA for the CDR3 is TGTGCCAGCAGTAACGACAGGGTGCGCGAGACCCAGTACTTC.

The J gene is TRBJ2-7, the V gene TRBV5-1, with D perhaps TRBD2 (7 bases). The ends were cut back, 4 bases at V and 6 bases at J, with 14 bases in the middle. Germline loops: CDR1 SGHRS, CDR2 YFSETQ. This CDR3 is built from 13 residues. CDR3 sequence: CASSRVRGLEQYF. CDR3 bases: TGCGCCAGCAGCCGGGTGCGGGGGCTCGAGCAGTACTTC.

The V gene is TRBV5-1, the J gene TRBJ1-1; 10 positions agree with TRBD1. The trim removed 4 bases at V and 5 bases at J, leaving 5 bases unmatched. This CDR3 has 14 residues. Germline V gene data show CDR1 as SGHRS and CDR2 as YFSETQ. The CDR3 here is CASSQGTGETEAFF. Here the CDR3 DNA reads TGCGCCAGCAGCCAAGGGACAGGGGAAACTGAAGCTTTCTTT.

The J gene is TRBJ1-2, the V gene TRBV6-6; D is uncertain. The CDR3 has 14 amino acids. CDR1 and CDR2 from the germline V gene are MNHNY and SVGAGI (reference sequence). V was shortened by 3 bases and J by 0 bases, with 8 bases between the two germline ends. CDR3 bases: TGTGCCAGCAGTTATCCGACACCTAACTATGGCTACACCTTC. Translation gives CASSYPTPNYGYTF.

The V gene is TRBV5-1, the J gene TRBJ2-5; TRBD2 agrees at 8 bases. The CDR3 contains 15 residues. CDR1 is SGHRS, CDR2 YFSETQ, per germline. J lost 1 base, V lost 4 bases, and 6 bases had no gene match. The CDR3 DNA reads as TGCGCCAGCAGCAGCCCTAGCGGGCCCCAAGAGACCCAGTACTTC. Protein product: CASSSPSGPQETQYF.

This rearrangement joins TRBV27 to TRBJ2-7, with no clear D. The ends were cut back, 10 bases at V and 3 bases at J, with 22 bases in the middle. Germline CDR1 and CDR2: MNHEY and SMNVEV (reference sequence). The length of the CDR3 is 15 residues. CDR3 sequence (DNA): TGTGCCACCGCGCCCCGAACGGACGGTCACTACGAGCAGTACTTC. This translates into CATAPRTDGHYEQYF.

The chain recombines TRBV6-5 with TRBJ2-5, with D possibly TRBD2 on 5 matching bases. The germline V and J ends were trimmed by 4 bases and 1 base, with 7 bases remaining between them. The germline V gene has CDR1 MNHEY and CDR2 SVGAGI. The CDR3 has 13 amino acids. CDR3 bases: TGTGCCAGCAGTTCCAGCGGCCAAGAGACCCAGTACTTC. This gives the protein CASSSSGQETQYF.

The gene calls are TRBV5-1 and TRBJ2-2, with 8 bases identical to TRBD1. The V segment lost 0 bases and the J segment 4 bases; nucleotides outside the gene matches: 8. The germline V gene has CDR1 SGHRS and CDR2 YFSETQ. This CDR3 region has 17 residues. CDR3 nucleotide sequence: TGCGCCAGCAGCTTGGGGATCGGGGACAGGAGCACCGGGGAGCTGTTTTTT. It codes for CASSLGIGDRSTGELFF.

The V and J genes are TRBV5-4 and TRBJ2-1; possibly TRBD1 for D (6 bases). The germline V gene encodes CDR1 SGHNT and CDR2 YYREEE (reference sequence). CDR3 length: 16 amino acids. V lost 4 bases to trimming and J lost 1 base, with 15 bases between them. The CDR3 spells CASSRTASRSYNEQFF. As DNA, the CDR3 is TGTGCCAGCAGCCGGACAGCTTCCAGGTCCTACAATGAGCAGTTCTTC.

The chain uses TRBV28 and TRBJ2-5, with 10 bases matching TRBD1. This CDR3 is 15 amino acids long. Per germline, CDR1 MDHEN and CDR2 SYDVKM. V lost 6 bases and J lost 5; bases outside the gene matches: 9. CDR3 in amino acids: CASRLDRGREETQYF. The CDR3 nucleotides read TGTGCCAGCAGACTTGACAGGGGGCGCGAGGAGACCCAGTACTTC.

The chain couples TRBV19 to TRBJ1-1, with a possible D match to TRBD1 (6 bases). Trimming cost V 1 base and J 0 bases, with 9 bases left between them. CDR3 size: 15 residues. CDR1 is LNHDA and CDR2 is SQIVND in the germline V gene (reference sequence). The CDR3 DNA follows: TGTGCCAGTAGTATAGCAGGGGTTATGAACACTGAAGCTTTCTTT. The encoded protein is CASSIAGVMNTEAFF.

The chain links TRBV15 to TRBJ1-4, with 8 bases identical to TRBD1. Germline CDR1 and CDR2: LNHNV and YYDKDF (reference sequence). The ends lost 0 bases at V and 8 bases at J; junction bases unmatched: 5. The CDR3 is 15 amino acids. DNA of the CDR3: TGTGCCACCAGCAGAGATCAGGGGGCGGGCGAAAAACTGTTTTTT. It yields the protein CATSRDQGAGEKLFF.

This chain connects TRBV7-2 to TRBJ2-7, with 10 bases lining up with TRBD1. Germline V gives CDR1 SGHTA, CDR2 FQGNSA. The CDR3 runs 15 residues. The V gene end was trimmed by 7 bases and the J gene end by 2 bases; junction bases not matched to a gene: 8. CDR3 loop: CASTSTGTGAYEQYF. The CDR3, as DNA: TGTGCCAGCACGTCGACCGGGACAGGGGCCTACGAGCAGTACTTC.

V usage is TRBV28 and J usage is TRBJ1-3, with no clear D. Germline V lookup: CDR1 MDHEN, CDR2 SYDVKM. The CDR3 length is 15 residues. Trimming left V 3 bases short and J 0 bases short, with 9 bases between. The CDR3 DNA reads as TGTGCCAGCAGTTTCGAATTGCGCTCTGGAAACACCATATATTTT. Protein: CASSFELRSGNTIYF. Full variable domain (missing parts from reference TRBV28 and TRBJ1-3): DVKVTQSSRYLVKRTGEKVFLECVQDMDHENMFWYRQDPGLGLRLIYFSYDVKMKEKGDIPEGYSVSREKKERFSLILESASTNQTSMYLCASSFELRSGNTIYFGEGSWLTVV.

This chain uses TRBV30 with TRBJ2-5; D gene unclear. The J call may be incorrect, as the DNA end agrees better with TRBJ2-7. The CDR3 runs 11 residues. Germline V lookup: CDR1 GTSNPN, CDR2 SVGIG (reference sequence). CDR3 loop: CAWSPQYEQYF. The CDR3 nucleotides read TGTGCCTGGAGCCCCCAGTACGAGCAGTACTTC.

The V and J genes are TRBV5-4 and TRBJ2-3; D unclear. Trimming took off 4 bases at V and 0 bases at J, with 12 bases between the two ends. The CDR3 spans 15 residues. Germline CDR1 and CDR2: SGHNT and YYREEE (reference sequence). The CDR3 DNA reads TGTGCCAGCAGCCAACAGAGACCTAGCACAGATACGCAGTATTTT. This translates into CASSQQRPSTDTQYF. The full variable domain, in which reference TRBV5-4 and TRBJ2-3 provide the parts outside the CDR3, is ETGVTQSPTHLIKTRGQQVTLRCSSQSGHNTVSWYQQALGQGPQFIFQYYREEENGRGNFPPRFSGLQFPNYSSELNVNALELDDSALYLCASSQQRPSTDTQYFGPGTRLTVL.

The gene calls are TRBV7-9 and TRBJ2-3; TRBD1 agrees at 8 bases. The germline V gene encodes CDR1 SEHNR and CDR2 FQNEAQ (reference sequence). Trimming at V came to 4 bases and at J to 2 bases, leaving 8 bases not matched to a gene. The CDR3 spans 16 residues. The CDR3 bases are TGTGCCAGCAGCTCGGCGGACAGGGCTTTCACAGATACGCAGTATTTT. Encoded protein: CASSSADRAFTDTQYF.

The genes are TRBV19 and TRBJ2-1; 8 nucleotides align to TRBD2. Germline trimming cut 10 bases from V and 4 bases from J; bases unmatched to any gene: 12. The CDR3 totals 15 residues. Germline V gene sequence: CDR1 LNHDA, CDR2 SQIVND (reference sequence). The CDR3 bases are TGTGCCACCACAGGTGGTAGCGGGGAGTACAATGAGCAGTTCTTC. It yields the protein CATTGGSGEYNEQFF.

For the CDR3, the DNA is TGTGCCAGCAGTTATCTTCCGAGGACAGGGTTACACGGCTACACCTTC. Translating it yields CASSYLPRTGLHGYTF. This chain joins TRBV6-6 and TRBJ1-2; 8 bases agree with TRBD1. CDR1 is MNHNY and CDR2 is SVGAGI in the germline V gene (reference sequence). The CDR3 runs 16 residues. After removal of 3 bases from V and 8 bases from J, the junction contained 14 bases not matched to a gene.

The chain carries TRBV7-3 and TRBJ2-1, with D possibly called TRBD1 or TRBD2 (6 bases each). The germline CDR1 and CDR2 sequences are SGHTA and FQGTGA. The V and J ends lost 5 bases and 10 bases respectively, with 12 bases between them. This CDR3 comprises 12 residues. The CDR3 DNA follows: TGTGCCAGCAGCCAACAGGGACTCGAGCAGTTCTTC. Encoded protein: CASSQQGLEQFF.

This chain links TRBV12-5 with TRBJ2-1; D tentatively fits TRBD1 or TRBD2 (5 bases each). The CDR3 spans 17 residues. Trimming took 2 bases from V and 1 from J, leaving 15 bases between them. Germline loops: CDR1 LGHNT, CDR2 FRNRAP. This CDR3 is CASGLIERDGSYNEQFF. In DNA, the CDR3 is TGTGCTAGTGGTTTGATTGAACGGGACGGATCCTACAATGAGCAGTTCTTC.